This T cell receptor beta chain originates from a study of early T cells in non-severe SARS-CoV-2 infection. Findings and caveats of the study: VDJdb matching skewed toward anti-spike CD8 responses, missing private and CD4 specificities.

Individual cDNA molecules were tagged with unique molecular identifiers, the study reported. TCRdb reprocessed the 5' RACE reads with MiXCR, giving one entry per CDR3 protein. The data contain 42,000 or so distinct CDR3 sequences, around 10% of them singletons. This clonotype came up a few times. What it binds is unknown. The CDR3 spans 14 residues. CDR1 and CDR2 from the germline V gene are MNHNS and SASEGT. The V end was cut by 11 bases, the J end by 0 bases, with 14 bases between. The rearrangement joins TRBV6-1 to TRBJ1-3; tentative D call: TRBD1 (5 bases). Sequenced material: whole blood. The sequence was collected from an adult who was a healthcare worker with PCR-confirmed SARS-CoV-2 infection or an uninfected control (not recorded which). The CDR3 protein is CASRDAHSGNTIYF. DNA of the CDR3: TGTGCCTCAAGGGACGCTCACTCTGGAAACACCATATATTTT.